This entry describes one T cell receptor beta chain. This sample was taken from a study of blood T cell repertoires in COVID-19. Background on the study: Italy, Spain and the United States were the sources of the convalescent and acute COVID-19 samples. Sample material is recorded as cDNA or gDNA derived from T cells, B-cell-depleted T cells, or PBMCs.

With 4 bases removed from V and 13 bases from J, the gap between germline ends came to 19 bases. CDR3 length: 14 amino acids. Germline values: CDR1 SGHAT, CDR2 FQNNGV. Authors' analysis steps: From reference gene primer amplification, estimates of nucleated cell counts were derived. The repertoire was sequenced with immunoSEQ multiplex PCR; TCRdb's copy has only in-frame clones and lacks some. V and J calls and clone size are as listed in that table; D and trimming were resolved from the DNA. The table includes 55,000 to 90,000 clones, more than 80% detected once. This clonotype originated in a woman aged 80 or older with active or convalescent COVID-19. The material sequenced was peripheral blood. V and J are TRBV11-2 and TRBJ2-2, with D possibly TRBD2 on 6 matching bases. The CDR3 reads CASSSGDLQSGLFF. CDR3 coding DNA: TGTGCCAGCAGCTCGGGGGATCTCCAAAGTGGGCTGTTTTTT.